This T cell receptor (beta chain) appears in the sequencing data of a study of naive and memory T cell subsets. After the first PCR, alpha and beta chain libraries were processed separately. CD4+ T cell IFNgamma after overnight CMV lysate exposure gave donor CMV status. Four subsets defined by CD45RA and CD27 were sorted after CD3, CD4, CD8 and live/dead staining. Study-level points and caveats: Expression changes during T cell differentiation may affect RNA-based TCR counts.

Germline V lookup: CDR1 DFQATT, CDR2 SNEGSKA (reference sequence). The CDR3 is made up of 11 amino acids. Trimming left V 3 bases short and J 3 bases short, with 5 bases between. This clonotype occurred a few times. Its target is unknown. An equimolar mix of two oligonucleotides served as the beta constant-region primer for TRBC1 and TRBC2. Nested alpha and beta constant-region primers with the SP2 primer drove four PCR rounds on ligated cDNA. MiXCR, applied by TCRdb to the UMI-ligation and nested PCR reads, yields one record per CDR3 protein. The repertoire includes over 100,000 distinct CDR3 sequences, 36% of them detected once, and approximately 0.9% sits in the top ten.

This receptor was identified in a human donor in good health. The J gene is TRBJ2-5, the V gene TRBV20-1; D remains unclear. Sequences were obtained from central memory CD4+ T cells from blood. CDR3 amino acids: CSARSEETQYF. The CDR3 nucleotides are TGCAGTGCTAGGTCAGAAGAGACCCAGTACTTC.